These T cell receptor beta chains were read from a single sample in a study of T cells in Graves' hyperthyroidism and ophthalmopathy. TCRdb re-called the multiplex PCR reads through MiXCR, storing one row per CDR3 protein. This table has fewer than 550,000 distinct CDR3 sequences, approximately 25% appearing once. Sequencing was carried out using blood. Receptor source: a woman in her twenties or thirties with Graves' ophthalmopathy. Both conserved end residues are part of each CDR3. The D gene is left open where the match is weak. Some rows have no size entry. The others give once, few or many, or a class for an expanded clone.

CAWSEQDEKLFF,TGTGCCTGGAGTGAACAGGATGAAAAACTGTTTTTT,TRBJ1-4,.,12,TRBV30,few
CASTDPTSGEQETQYF,TGTGCCAGCACCGACCCGACTAGCGGGGAACAAGAGACCCAGTACTTC,TRBJ2-5,TRBD2,16,TRBV6-1,many
CASSRQPNTEASF,TGTGCCAGCAGCCGACAGCCGAACACTGAAGCTTCCTTT,TRBJ1-1,.,13,TRBV7-3,.
CASRRGADYGYTF,TGTGCCAGCAGGAGGGGGGCAGACTATGGCTACACCTTC,TRBJ1-2,.,13,TRBV3-1,.
CASSFLAGTGELFF,TGTGCCAGCAGTTTTTTAGCGGGCACCGGGGAGCTGTTTTTT,TRBJ2-2,TRBD2,14,TRBV28,.
CASSQAPRGAEAFF,TGCGCCAGCAGCCAGGCACCCCGTGGGGCTGAAGCTTTCTTT,TRBJ1-1,.,14,TRBV4-1,.
CASSFPGNGYTF,TGCGCCAGCAGCTTCCCGGGGAATGGCTACACCTTC,TRBJ1-2,.,12,TRBV5-1,many
CASSSPSGGVADTQYF,TGTGCCAGCAGCTCTCCTAGCGGGGGGGTGGCAGATACGCAGTATTTT,TRBJ2-3,TRBD2,16,TRBV7-3,.
CASSLYPEGYTGELFF,TGTGCCAGCAGTTTATACCCCGAGGGGTACACCGGGGAGCTGTTTTTT,TRBJ2-2,.,16,TRBV28,few
CASRPTGVAQPQHF,TGTGCCAGCAGACCAACAGGGGTGGCTCAGCCCCAGCATTTT,TRBJ1-5,TRBD1,14,TRBV5-5,many